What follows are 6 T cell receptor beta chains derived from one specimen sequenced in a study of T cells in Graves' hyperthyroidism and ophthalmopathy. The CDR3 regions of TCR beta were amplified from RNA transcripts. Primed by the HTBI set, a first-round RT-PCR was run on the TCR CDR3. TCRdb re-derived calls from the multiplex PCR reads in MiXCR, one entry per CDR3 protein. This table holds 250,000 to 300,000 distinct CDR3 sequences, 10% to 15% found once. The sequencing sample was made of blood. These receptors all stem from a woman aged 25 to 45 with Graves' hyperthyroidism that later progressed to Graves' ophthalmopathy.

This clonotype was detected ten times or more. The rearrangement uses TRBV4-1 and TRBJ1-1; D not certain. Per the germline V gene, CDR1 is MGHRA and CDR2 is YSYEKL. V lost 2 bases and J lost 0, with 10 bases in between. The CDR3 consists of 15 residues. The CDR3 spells CASSQTDAMNTEAFF. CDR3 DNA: TGCGCCAGCAGCCAAACGGACGCTATGAACACTGAAGCTTTCTTT.

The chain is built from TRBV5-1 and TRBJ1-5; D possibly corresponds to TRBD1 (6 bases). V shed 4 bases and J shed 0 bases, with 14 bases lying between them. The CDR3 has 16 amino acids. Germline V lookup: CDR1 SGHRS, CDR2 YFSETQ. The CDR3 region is CASSPGAGSSNQPQHF. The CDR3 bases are TGCGCCAGCAGCCCGGGGGCAGGGTCTAGCAATCAGCCCCAGCATTTT.

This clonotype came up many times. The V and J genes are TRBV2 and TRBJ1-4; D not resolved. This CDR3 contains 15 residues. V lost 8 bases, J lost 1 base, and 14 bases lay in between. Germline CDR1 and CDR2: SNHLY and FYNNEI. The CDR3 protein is CASSYDVGTNEKLFF. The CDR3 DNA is TGTGCCAGCTCCTACGATGTTGGAACTAATGAAAAACTGTTTTTT.

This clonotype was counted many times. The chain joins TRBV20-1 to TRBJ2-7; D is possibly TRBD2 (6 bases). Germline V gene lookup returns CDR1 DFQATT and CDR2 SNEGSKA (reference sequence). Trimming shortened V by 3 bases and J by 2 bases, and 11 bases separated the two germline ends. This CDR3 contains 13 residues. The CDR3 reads CSASIADPYEQYF. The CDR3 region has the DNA TGCAGTGCTAGCATAGCGGACCCCTACGAGCAGTACTTC.

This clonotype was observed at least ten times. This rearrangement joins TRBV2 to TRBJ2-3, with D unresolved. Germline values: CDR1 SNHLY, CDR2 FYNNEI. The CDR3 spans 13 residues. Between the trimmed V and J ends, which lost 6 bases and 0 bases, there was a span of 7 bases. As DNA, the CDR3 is TGTGCCAGCAGGCCACAGAGCACAGATACGCAGTATTTT. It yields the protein CASRPQSTDTQYF.

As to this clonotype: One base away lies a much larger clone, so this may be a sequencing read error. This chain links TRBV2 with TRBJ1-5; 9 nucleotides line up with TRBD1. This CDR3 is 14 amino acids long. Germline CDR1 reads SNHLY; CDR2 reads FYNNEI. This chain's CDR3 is CAGRDTGGRQPQHF. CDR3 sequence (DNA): TGTGCCGGCAGAGATACAGGGGGCAGGCAGCCCCAGCATTTT.